These 20 T cell receptor beta chains share one sample of origin, sequenced in a study of T cells in Graves' hyperthyroidism and ophthalmopathy. It was RNA transcripts that yielded the amplified TCR beta CDR3 regions. The HTBI primer set served for first-round RT-PCR of the TCR CDR3. One entry per CDR3 protein, called by TCRdb with MiXCR from the multiplex PCR reads. The profile covers about 610,000 distinct CDR3 sequences, with approximately 15% appearing a single time and about 3.5% taken by the ten largest. The sample comprised blood. The receptors were gathered from a woman aged 40 to 50 with Graves' ophthalmopathy.

This clonotype has a count of ten or more. The chain joins TRBV11-2 to TRBJ2-1, with 9 nucleotides matching TRBD1. Germline lookup yields CDR1 SGHAT and CDR2 FQNNGV. CDR3 length: 18 amino acids. After removal of 1 base from V and 3 bases from J, the junction contained 10 bases not matched to a gene. CDR3 bases: TGTGCCAGCAGCTTAGGGAGGGCCGGGACAGGGATCTACAATGAGCAGTTCTTC. Translated: CASSLGRAGTGIYNEQFF. Looking up the rest from reference TRBV11-2 and TRBJ2-1 gives the full variable domain: EAGVAQSPRYKIIEKRQSVAFWCNPISGHATLYWYQQILGQGPKLLIQFQNNGVVDDSQLPKDRFSAERLKGVDSTLKIQPAKLEDSAVYLCASSLGRAGTGIYNEQFFGPGTRLTVL.

The J gene is TRBJ2-1, the V gene TRBV14; perhaps TRBD2 as D (6 bases). V lost 0 bases and J 3 bases, leaving 9 bases between the germline ends. Germline assignment: CDR1 SGHDN and CDR2 FVKESK. The CDR3 contains 15 residues. CDR3 DNA sequence: TGTGCCAGCAGCCAAGAACGGGGGTACTACAATGAGCAGTTCTTC. Translated, it gives CASSQERGYYNEQFF.

This clonotype was counted only a few times. The CDR3 is CASRTGWNEQFF. CDR3 DNA sequence: TGTGCCAGCCGGACAGGATGGAATGAGCAGTTCTTC. The chain has TRBV6-1 and TRBJ2-1; 7 bases match TRBD1. V was pared by 8 bases and J by 7 bases, with 5 bases of the junction left unmatched. The V gene's germline CDR1 is MNHNS and CDR2 SASEGT. This CDR3 region has 12 residues.

This clonotype was counted many times. The V call is TRBV28, the J call TRBJ2-7; 12 positions agree with TRBD2. Looked up from germline, CDR1 is MDHEN and CDR2 is SYDVKM. The V and J ends lost 10 bases and 4 bases, in that order; junction bases with no gene match: 17. The CDR3 spans 17 residues. CDR3 DNA: TGTGCCATCTATTGGACTAGCGGGAACGGAGAGGGTTACGAGCAGTACTTC. Its translation is CAIYWTSGNGEGYEQYF.

This clonotype occurred a few times. A read error may account for a junction end that differs from germline. The CDR3 protein is CTSSQRIRVEAQYF. In DNA, the CDR3 is TGTACCAGCAGCCAGAGGATCAGGGTTGAAGCGCAGTATTTT. J is TRBJ2-3 and V is TRBV3-1, with a tentative D call TRBD1 (5 bases). Germline CDR1 and CDR2: LGHDT and YNNKEL (reference sequence). The CDR3 spans 14 residues.

This clonotype has just a few counts. The chain links TRBV15 to TRBJ2-7; D is possibly TRBD1 or TRBD2 (6 bases each). The CDR3 is 16 amino acids. V was pared by 3 bases and J by 4 bases, with 19 bases between. Per germline, CDR1 LNHNV and CDR2 YYDKDF (reference sequence). The DNA of the CDR3 is TGTGCCACCAGCAGGGACCAATGGGGGGCAGGGTACGAGCAGTACTTC. Translating it yields CATSRDQWGAGYEQYF.

This clonotype was found many times. The chain links TRBV20-1 to TRBJ2-5, with D maybe TRBD2 (6 bases). The CDR3 covers 13 residues. Germline assignment: CDR1 DFQATT and CDR2 SNEGSKA (reference sequence). V was shortened by 5 bases and J by 3 bases, with 13 bases between the two germline ends. The CDR3 sequence: CSALRDGKETQYF. In DNA, the CDR3 is TGCAGTGCTTTGCGGGACGGAAAAGAGACCCAGTACTTC.

This clonotype showed up many times. The gene calls are TRBV18 and TRBJ2-5; D not certain. The germline CDR1 and CDR2 sequences are KGHSH and LQKENI. CDR3 length equals 13 residues. V lost 4 bases and J lost 2, with 8 bases in between. The CDR3 loop reads CASSRAGQETQYF. CDR3 nucleotides: TGTGCCAGCTCACGGGCAGGACAAGAGACCCAGTACTTC.

In this sample, this clonotype turned up a few times. The chain is built from TRBV27 and TRBJ2-4; 7 bases agree with TRBD2. The germline CDR1 and CDR2 sequences are MNHEY and SMNVEV (reference sequence). With 2 bases clipped from V and 12 bases from J, the junction kept 7 bases outside the gene matches. CDR3 length equals 13 residues. The CDR3 DNA sequence: TGTGCCAGCAGTTTAAATCGTTGGGGGGGTCAGTACTTC. Its protein is CASSLNRWGGQYF.

The chain carries TRBV7-2 and TRBJ2-1; a weak D match, TRBD2 (6 bases). The germline CDR1 and CDR2 sequences are SGHTA and FQGNSA. The CDR3 contains 16 residues. Trimming cost V 1 base and J 6 bases, with 16 bases left between them. CDR3 loop: CASSLDAGRPPNEQFF. In nucleotides, the CDR3 is TGTGCCAGCAGCTTAGATGCGGGGAGGCCCCCCAATGAGCAGTTCTTC.

This clonotype was seen repeatedly, ten times or more. The CDR3 sequence: CASSQGVSNTGELFF. In DNA, the CDR3 is TGTGCCAGCAGCCAAGGGGTCAGTAACACCGGGGAGCTGTTTTTT. The genes are TRBV3-1 and TRBJ2-2; D gene uncertain. CDR3 length: 15 residues. V gave up 1 base and J gave up 2 bases, with 8 bases separating them. The V gene's germline CDR1 is LGHDT and CDR2 YNNKEL (reference sequence).

This clonotype turned up a few times. The V and J genes are TRBV12-3 or TRBV12-4 and TRBJ1-3; D is perhaps TRBD1 (5 bases). Trimming shortened V by 2 bases and J by 0 bases, and 11 bases separated the two germline ends. The CDR3 has 16 amino acids. The CDR3 DNA reads TGTGCCAGCAGTTTATTTGACAGAAGCTCTGGAAACACCATATATTTT. The encoded protein is CASSLFDRSSGNTIYF.

This clonotype was counted a few times. This chain links TRBV12-3 or TRBV12-4 with TRBJ2-4; a possible D gene is TRBD2 (5 bases). The CDR3 is made up of 15 amino acids. Trimming removed 3 bases at V and 1 base at J, with 10 bases between. CDR3 DNA sequence: TGTGCCAGCAGTTTGACGGGGTCCGCCAAAAACATTCAGTACTTC. It codes for CASSLTGSAKNIQYF.

This clonotype was detected ten times or more. The chain links TRBV5-1 to TRBJ2-3; 10 bases are a match to TRBD2. This CDR3 comprises 14 residues. Germline values: CDR1 SGHRS, CDR2 YFSETQ. Trimming took 7 bases from V and 2 from J; bases not matched to a gene: 4. In nucleotides, the CDR3 is TGCGCCAGCCGGACTAGCGGCACCACAGATACGCAGTATTTT. This translates into CASRTSGTTDTQYF.

This clonotype was counted many times. The chain is built from TRBV3-1 and TRBJ2-7; possibly TRBD2 for D (5 bases). The CDR3 is 13 residues long. Trimming removed 5 bases at V and 3 bases at J, with 11 bases between. Germline assignment: CDR1 LGHDT and CDR2 YNNKEL (reference sequence). The CDR3 DNA reads TGTGCCAGCAGCGGACTGGACCACTACGAGCAGTACTTC. Translated: CASSGLDHYEQYF.

The J gene is TRBJ2-3, the V gene TRBV7-8; 8 bases are a match to TRBD2. Germline-derived CDR1 and CDR2 are SGHVS and FQNEAQ. Trimming took 3 bases from V and 3 from J; bases not matched to a gene: 5. The CDR3 is 15 amino acids. CDR3 sequence: CASSFSGLGTDTQYF. The CDR3 DNA reads TGTGCCAGCAGCTTTTCGGGACTAGGGACAGATACGCAGTATTTT. The whole variable domain, filled in from reference TRBV7-8 and TRBJ2-3, reads GAGVSQSPRYKVAKRGQDVALRCDPISGHVSLFWYQQALGQGPEFLTYFQNEAQLDKSGLPSDRFFAERPEGSVSTLKIQRTQQEDSAVYLCASSFSGLGTDTQYFGPGTRLTVL.

This clonotype came up many times. The chain employs TRBV3-1 and TRBJ1-2, with D tentatively TRBD1 (6 bases). The CDR3 has 14 amino acids. Germline V gives CDR1 LGHDT, CDR2 YNNKEL (reference sequence). The V gene lost 3 bases and the J gene lost 4 bases, with 12 bases spanning the gap. The CDR3 nucleotides are TGTGCCAGCAGCCAGAGGGGGGAGCGCTATGGCTACACCTTC. This sequence encodes CASSQRGERYGYTF.

The rearrangement uses TRBV6-2 or TRBV6-3 and TRBJ1-2; D is unresolved. CDR3 length equals 13 residues. CDR1 and CDR2 (germline): MNHEY, SVGEGT. CDR3 nucleotide sequence: TGTCCTTCCTCGGGCGCTCATGAGGGTGGCTACACCTTC. It yields the protein CPSSGAHEGGYTF.

The sample holds many counts of this clonotype. The CDR3 coding sequence is TGTGCCAGCAGTTTAGGGCTAGCGGGAGCCTTGGGTGAGCAGTTCTTC. Encoded protein: CASSLGLAGALGEQFF. The chain joins TRBV12-3 or TRBV12-4 to TRBJ2-1; 10 positions agree with TRBD2. The V gene end was trimmed by 1 base and the J gene end by 9 bases; junction bases not matched to a gene: 9. CDR3 size: 16 residues.

A few counts support this clonotype. The V gene is TRBV3-1, the J gene TRBJ2-7; D unresolved. Germline CDR1 reads LGHDT; CDR2 reads YNNKEL (reference sequence). With 0 bases removed from V and 3 bases from J, the gap between germline ends came to 9 bases. The CDR3 has 14 residues. The chain's CDR3 is CASSQDRLNYEQYF. In DNA, the CDR3 is TGTGCCAGCAGCCAAGATAGGCTAAACTACGAGCAGTACTTC.